These T cell receptor beta chains were read from a single sample in a study of STAT5B mutations in CD4+ large granular lymphocyte leukemia. The data were produced by immunoSEQ multiplex PCR, yet TCRdb's version contains in-frame clones alone and is incomplete. The sample carries some 30,000 clones, roughly 79% recorded once. The sequencing sample was made of CD4+ T cells from blood buffy coats. Receptor source: a human donor in good health. Both conserved end residues are part of each CDR3. D genes are given only for firm matches. Part of the rows lack a size; the others show once, few, many or a class for expanded clones.

DNA: TGTGCCAGCAGCTTGATGACCGCTAGCACAGATACGCAGTATTTT
CDR3: CASSLMTASTDTQYF
D: NA
size: NA
J: TRBJ2-3
V: TRBV6-5

DNA: TGTGCCAGCAGCCTGAGTCCTACGAGGCAGTACTTC
CDR3: CASSLSPTRQYF
D: NA
size: NA
J: TRBJ2-7
V: TRBV4-2

DNA: TGTGCCAGCTCACCACCGGGACTAGCGGGAGCCGGGGAGCTGTTTTTT
CDR3: CASSPPGLAGAGELFF
D: TRBD2
size: NA
J: TRBJ2-2
V: TRBV18

DNA: TGTGCCAGCAGTCGAAACAGTGAAAAACTGTTTTTT
CDR3: CASSRNSEKLFF
D: NA
size: few
J: TRBJ1-4
V: TRBV7-2

DNA: TGTGCCAGCAGTCGTTTATCACAGGGGAACACTGAAGCTTTCTTT
CDR3: CASSRLSQGNTEAFF
D: NA
size: once
J: TRBJ1-1
V: TRBV6-5

DNA: TGTGCCAGCACTAAGGGGTTTCAGCCCCAGCATTTT
CDR3: CASTKGFQPQHF
D: NA
size: few
J: TRBJ1-5
V: TRBV19

DNA: TGTGCCAGAAGCTTGAGGCGCAACTATGGCTACACCTTC
CDR3: CARSLRRNYGYTF
D: NA
size: NA
J: TRBJ1-2
V: TRBV5-3

DNA: TGTGCCAGCAGCTTAGTCGGACGGGGGCTGACCATGAACACTGAAGCTTTCTTT
CDR3: CASSLVGRGLTMNTEAFF
D: NA
size: NA
J: TRBJ1-1
V: TRBV7-9

DNA: TGTGCCAGCAGCCCAGTGGGGCTAGCGGGAGATCCTGAGCAGTACTTC
CDR3: CASSPVGLAGDPEQYF
D: TRBD2
size: NA
J: TRBJ2-7
V: TRBV7-2

DNA: TGCGCCAGCAGCTTGGGGGACAGCGTCGACACCATATATTTT
CDR3: CASSLGDSVDTIYF
D: TRBD1
size: NA
J: TRBJ1-3
V: TRBV5-1

DNA: TGTGCCAGCAGCTTGCAAGAGACCCAGTACTTC
CDR3: CASSLQETQYF
D: NA
size: NA
J: TRBJ2-5
V: TRBV11-2

DNA: TGTGCCAGCAGCCGAGCTGGGACAGGAACACAAGAGACCCAGTACTTC
CDR3: CASSRAGTGTQETQYF
D: TRBD1
size: NA
J: TRBJ2-5
V: TRBV5-6

DNA: TGTGCCAGCAGCTCCGGGACTCCTAGCTCCTACGAGCAGTACTTC
CDR3: CASSSGTPSSYEQYF
D: NA
size: NA
J: TRBJ2-7
V: TRBV5-4

DNA: TGTGCCAGCAAGGGTGGGGGACAGGGGGGCGATGAGCAGTTCTTC
CDR3: CASKGGGQGGDEQFF
D: TRBD1
size: NA
J: TRBJ2-1
V: TRBV28

DNA: TGCGCCAGCAGCGAACAGGGGGCAAACACCTTC
CDR3: CASSEQGANTF
D: TRBD1
size: NA
J: TRBJ1-2
V: TRBV5-1

DNA: TGTGCCTGGAGGGGTTCCGGGAACACAGATACGCAGTATTTT
CDR3: CAWRGSGNTDTQYF
D: NA
size: NA
J: TRBJ2-3
V: TRBV30

DNA: TGCGCCAGCAGCCCCCGACTCTTCACCCGGGGAAATTCACCCCTCCACTTT
CDR3: CASSPRLFTRGNSPLHF
D: NA
size: NA
J: TRBJ1-6
V: TRBV4-1

DNA: TGCGCCAGCAGCTTCGGCGCCTCCTACGAGCAGTACTTC
CDR3: CASSFGASYEQYF
D: NA
size: NA
J: TRBJ2-7
V: TRBV5-1

DNA: TGTGCCAGCAGCCAAGCAAGTTACAGGACGAACACTGAAGCTTTCTTT
CDR3: CASSQASYRTNTEAFF
D: NA
size: few
J: TRBJ1-1
V: TRBV4-2

DNA: TGCGCCAGCAGCCTAAGCTCCCAGAACACTGAAGCTTTCTTT
CDR3: CASSLSSQNTEAFF
D: NA
size: NA
J: TRBJ1-1
V: TRBV4-3

DNA: TGTGCCACGAGCGACAGGGATCAAGAGACCCAGTACTTC
CDR3: CATSDRDQETQYF
D: TRBD1
size: NA
J: TRBJ2-5
V: TRBV10-3

DNA: TGTGCCATCCCAACTCAGGGACGACTCCGGCAGACCCAGTACTTC
CDR3: CAIPTQGRLRQTQYF
D: NA
size: NA
J: TRBJ2-5
V: TRBV28

DNA: TGCGCCAGCAGTGACTCGGGGTTTCGGGATACGCAGTATTTT
CDR3: CASSDSGFRDTQYF
D: NA
size: NA
J: TRBJ2-3
V: TRBV10-2

DNA: TGTGCCACCAGCAGAGGTCTGGGGCAGTATAATCAGCCCCAGCATTTT
CDR3: CATSRGLGQYNQPQHF
D: NA
size: once
J: TRBJ1-5
V: TRBV15

DNA: TGTGCCAGCAGCGACCAAGAGACCCAGTACTTC
CDR3: CASSDQETQYF
D: NA
size: NA
J: TRBJ2-5
V: TRBV2

DNA: TGTGCCAACACCATATCTGAAGCTGAAGCTTTCTTT
CDR3: CANTISEAEAFF
D: NA
size: few
J: TRBJ1-1
V: TRBV27

DNA: TGTGCCAGCAGCCAAGACGTCTTGGGGCCGGGCTCCTACGAGCAGTACTTC
CDR3: CASSQDVLGPGSYEQYF
D: NA
size: NA
J: TRBJ2-7
V: TRBV14

DNA: TGTGCCAGCAGTTACAGGGGTGGAACTGAAGCTTTCTTT
CDR3: CASSYRGGTEAFF
D: TRBD1
size: NA
J: TRBJ1-1
V: TRBV27

DNA: TGTGCCAGCAGTTTATCTGGGGTATCCGAAAAACTGTTTTTT
CDR3: CASSLSGVSEKLFF
D: NA
size: NA
J: TRBJ1-4
V: TRBV28

DNA: TGTGCCAGCAGCCTGGGACTAGAGGAGCAGTACTTC
CDR3: CASSLGLEEQYF
D: TRBD2
size: NA
J: TRBJ2-7
V: TRBV7-9

DNA: TGTGCCAGTAGTCCCCCGGGAGGGGGCGATGAGCAGTTCTTC
CDR3: CASSPPGGGDEQFF
D: NA
size: NA
J: TRBJ2-1
V: TRBV19

DNA: TGTGCCATCAGTGAGACCAGGGCGCAGTACTTC
CDR3: CAISETRAQYF
D: NA
size: NA
J: TRBJ2-7
V: TRBV10-3

DNA: TGTGCCAGCGGGAGCACAGATACGCAGTATTTT
CDR3: CASGSTDTQYF
D: NA
size: NA
J: TRBJ2-3
V: TRBV6-5

DNA: TGTGCCAGCAGCAACCTTGGCGACTACGAGCAGTACTTC
CDR3: CASSNLGDYEQYF
D: NA
size: NA
J: TRBJ2-7
V: TRBV6-6

DNA: TGTGCCAGCACTGTGGTCGGCAATCAGCCCCAGCATTTT
CDR3: CASTVVGNQPQHF
D: NA
size: NA
J: TRBJ1-5
V: TRBV28

DNA: TGTGCCAGCAGCTCCGTGGGTTGGGCTGAAGCTTTCTTT
CDR3: CASSSVGWAEAFF
D: NA
size: few
J: TRBJ1-1
V: TRBV5-5

DNA: TGTGCCAGCAGCTATGGGACAGGTGGCGATGAGCAGTTCTTC
CDR3: CASSYGTGGDEQFF
D: TRBD1
size: NA
J: TRBJ2-1
V: TRBV11-2

DNA: TGTGCCACCAGCTACAGACGGGACAGTGAAGCTTTCTTT
CDR3: CATSYRRDSEAFF
D: TRBD1
size: few
J: TRBJ1-1
V: TRBV15

DNA: TGTGCCAGCAGCCCCACCGGACAGGGTTGGAACACTGAAGCTTTCTTT
CDR3: CASSPTGQGWNTEAFF
D: TRBD1
size: few
J: TRBJ1-1
V: TRBV7-2

DNA: TGCGCCAGCAGCCAAGAGTTAGACAATACGCAGTATTTT
CDR3: CASSQELDNTQYF
D: NA
size: NA
J: TRBJ2-3
V: TRBV4-3